This T cell receptor (beta chain) stems from a study of shared clonotypes between healthy human individuals. Samples underwent the assay at deep level. Ten immunoSEQ deep assay plates served to sequence unsorted PBMC DNA. Assay: immunoSEQ multiplex PCR; the TCRdb copy retains only in-frame clones and omits some. The sample has hundreds of thousands of clones; around three quarters are singletons. CDR3 length equals 14 residues. Trimming stripped 1 base from V and 3 bases from J, with 10 bases between. The germline V gene encodes CDR1 SGHDN and CDR2 FVKESK. The sequence was obtained from a woman aged 40 to 50 in good health. Some clones in this sample may be carry-over from other donors' samples. V is TRBV14 and J is TRBJ2-7, with D hard to call. Sequenced input: PBMCs. CDR3 amino acids: CASSQASSGYEQYF. The DNA of the CDR3 is TGTGCCAGCAGCCAAGCCTCATCTGGCTACGAGCAGTACTTC. Based on the CDR3 plus reference TRBV14 and TRBJ2-7, the full variable domain is EAGVTQFPSHSVIEKGQTVTLRCDPISGHDNLYWYRRVMGKEIKFLLHFVKESKQDESGMPNNRFLAERTGGTYSTLKVQPAELEDSGVYFCASSQASSGYEQYFGPGTRLTVT.